The rows below give T cell receptor beta chains drawn from one sample of a study of T cell clonotyping in hematopoietic cell transplantation. Only in-frame clones appear in the TCRdb table, and some are missing; sequencing was by immunoSEQ multiplex PCR. Here the sample spans about 69,000 clones, 90% to 96% being singletons. Source: peripheral blood mononuclear cells, taken before stem cell transplant. These receptors were collected from a woman aged 45-59 years with acute myeloid leukemia. Some clones in this sample may be carry-over from other donors' samples. CDR3s include the opening cysteine and the closing phenylalanine or tryptophan. D genes are given only for firm matches. Only part of the rows carry a size: once, few, many, or a class if the clone is expanded.

>TRBV6-1|-|-|14|TRBJ2-3
CASRAPAPRDTQYF
TGTGCCAGCAGAGCCCCGGCCCCGAGGGATACGCAGTATTTT
>TRBV5-1|TRBD1|-|15|TRBJ1-4
CASSTGQGNYEKLFF
TGCGCCAGCAGCACCGGACAGGGCAATTACGAAAAACTGTTTTTT
>TRBV2|-|few|13|TRBJ1-5
CASTPGGKQPQHF
TGTGCCAGCACCCCGGGAGGGAAGCAGCCCCAGCATTTT
>TRBV5-1|-|-|13|TRBJ2-2
CASSLGATGELFF
TGCGCCAGCAGCTTGGGTGCCACCGGGGAGCTGTTTTTT
>TRBV27|TRBD1|once|16|TRBJ2-1
CASSFYGTGGVSEQFF
TGTGCCAGCAGTTTTTACGGGACAGGGGGTGTAAGTGAGCAGTTCTTC
>TRBV5-6|-|-|14|TRBJ1-4
CASSFNFGDEKLFF
TGTGCCAGCAGCTTCAACTTCGGGGATGAAAAACTGTTTTTT
>TRBV6-5|-|once|12|TRBJ1-1
CASSYVGTEAFF
TGTGCCAGCAGTTACGTCGGCACTGAAGCTTTCTTT
>TRBV7-7|-|-|15|TRBJ2-2
CASRPDYMNTGELFF
TGTGCTAGCAGACCGGACTACATGAACACCGGGGAGCTGTTTTTT
>TRBV10-3|-|-|15|TRBJ1-4
CAISDKDRSGEKLFF
TGTGCCATCAGTGACAAAGACAGGTCTGGAGAAAAACTGTTTTTT
>TRBV28|TRBD1|-|8|TRBJ1-1
CATGQGFF
TGTGCCACCGGACAGGGATTCTTT
>TRBV5-8|-|-|13|TRBJ2-7
CASRVSGKYEQYF
TGTGCCAGCAGGGTGTCTGGGAAATACGAGCAGTACTTC
>TRBV28|-|once|14|TRBJ1-1
CASSLTTGYTEAFF
TGTGCCAGCAGTTTGACCACAGGGTACACTGAAGCTTTCTTT
>TRBV28|-|-|15|TRBJ2-2
CATIGGDSYTGELFF
TGTGCCACCATTGGGGGGGACAGCTACACCGGGGAGCTGTTTTTT
>TRBV6-1|-|-|14|TRBJ2-7
CASSTPGTYYEQYF
TGTGCCAGCAGTACCCCCGGGACATACTACGAGCAGTACTTC
>TRBV9|-|-|14|TRBJ2-1
CASSVASTYNEQFF
TGTGCCAGCAGCGTAGCTAGCACCTACAATGAGCAGTTCTTC
>TRBV27|TRBD1|-|14|TRBJ1-6
CASSFRGGNSPLHF
TGTGCCAGCAGTTTCAGGGGGGGGAATTCACCCCTCCACTTT
>TRBV5-8|TRBD2|-|15|TRBJ2-5
CASSPTRTRGETQYF
TGTGCCAGCAGCCCAACTCGGACTAGAGGGGAGACCCAGTACTTC
>TRBV11-2|TRBD2|-|15|TRBJ2-5
CASSSGLAAGETQYF
TGTGCCAGCAGCTCGGGACTAGCGGCTGGGGAGACCCAGTACTTC
>TRBV5-1|-|-|15|TRBJ2-6
CASSLAGAGANVLTF
TGCGCCAGCAGTTTGGCAGGGGCTGGGGCCAACGTCCTGACTTTC
>TRBV6-5|-|-|14|TRBJ1-1
CASSYSQGNTEAFF
TGTGCCAGCAGTTACTCTCAAGGGAACACTGAAGCTTTCTTT
>TRBV6-5|-|once|16|TRBJ2-3
CASSYYLQGRTDTQYF
TGTGCCAGCAGTTACTACCTACAGGGACGCACAGATACGCAGTATTTT
>TRBV7-9|TRBD1|-|15|TRBJ1-2
CASSLGREGAYGYTF
TGTGCCAGCAGCTTAGGCCGGGAGGGGGCCTATGGCTACACCTTC
>TRBV4-2|TRBD1|-|17|TRBJ1-6
CASSQGALSAYNSPLHF
TGTGCCAGCAGTCAGGGGGCCTTAAGCGCCTATAATTCACCCCTCCACTTT
>TRBV21-1|-|-|15|TRBJ2-2
CASAHSQGCTGELFF
TGTGCCAGCGCACATTCACAGGGGTGCACCGGGGAGCTGTTTTTT
>TRBV18|-|-|16|TRBJ1-5
CASSPTPRGRGQPQHF
TGTGCCAGCTCACCTACACCCCGGGGGCGAGGACAGCCCCAGCATTTT
>TRBV11-2|-|once|14|TRBJ2-7
CASSLTGLTHEQYF
TGTGCCAGCAGCTTAACGGGACTCACTCACGAGCAGTACTTC
>TRBV28|TRBD1|-|16|TRBJ2-7
CASSLRDRGLVGEQYF
TGTGCCAGCAGTTTAAGAGACAGGGGGCTGGTGGGGGAGCAGTACTTC
>TRBV30|-|-|12|TRBJ1-2
CAWKWEGGGYTF
TGTGCCTGGAAATGGGAGGGAGGCGGCTACACCTTC
>TRBV6-1|-|-|13|TRBJ1-2
CASSARQDYGYTF
TGTGCCAGCAGTGCTCGACAGGACTATGGCTACACCTTC
>TRBV27|-|-|14|TRBJ2-3
CASRLRTHTDTQYF
TGTGCCAGCAGGTTACGAACACACACAGATACGCAGTATTTT
>TRBV4-2|TRBD1|few|15|TRBJ1-4
CASSRGGDRYEKLFF
TGTGCCAGCAGCCGGGGGGGGGACAGGTATGAAAAACTGTTTTTT
>TRBV5-1|-|-|12|TRBJ2-7
CASSQRPYEQYF
TGCGCCAGCAGCCAAAGACCCTACGAGCAGTACTTC